This TCR beta chain is drawn from a study of T cell changes during pregnancy in multiple sclerosis. The length of the CDR3 is 13 residues. Germline V gene lookup returns CDR1 SGHNT and CDR2 YYREEE (reference sequence). Unmatched junction bases numbered 3, after V lost 0 bases and J lost 10 bases. Repertoires were generated with immunoSEQ multiplex PCR, while TCRdb's copy carries only in-frame clones and drops some. The sample lists about 94,000 clones, approximately 94% occurring once. J is TRBJ2-1 and V is TRBV5-4; TRBD2 matches at 8 bases. The TCR sequence derives from a female donor with multiple sclerosis, enrolled in a pregnancy study. The material was peripheral blood, obtained after pregnancy. The CDR3 region is CASSLALAGEQFF. CDR3 sequence (DNA): TGTGCCAGCAGCTTGGCCCTAGCGGGCGAGCAGTTCTTC. Combining the CDR3 with reference TRBV5-4 and TRBJ2-1 gives the whole variable domain ETGVTQSPTHLIKTRGQQVTLRCSSQSGHNTVSWYQQALGQGPQFIFQYYREEENGRGNFPPRFSGLQFPNYSSELNVNALELDDSALYLCASSLALAGEQFFGPGTRLTVL.